A single sample gave rise to the 9 T cell receptor beta chains below, sequenced in a study of blood T cell repertoires in COVID-19. Repertoires were generated with immunoSEQ multiplex PCR, while TCRdb's copy carries only in-frame clones and drops some. Altogether around 200,000 clones are present, approximately 86% being singletons, with the ten largest covering roughly 4.5%. Specimen: PBMCs or T cells enriched from blood (not recorded which). All receptors come from a woman in her twenties or thirties who had been exposed to COVID-19.

The J gene is TRBJ2-7, the V gene TRBV7-9; perhaps TRBD2 as D (6 bases). Germline CDR1 reads SEHNR; CDR2 reads FQNEAQ (reference sequence). CDR3 length: 15 amino acids. The V end was cut by 2 bases, the J end by 0 bases, with 11 bases between. In DNA form, the CDR3 reads TGTGCCAGCAGCTTAATCCCTAGCGCCTCCTACGAGCAGTACTTC. It yields the protein CASSLIPSASYEQYF.

The chain combines TRBV19 with TRBJ2-5; a weak D match, TRBD1 (5 bases). The CDR3 spans 15 residues. Germline assignment: CDR1 LNHDA and CDR2 SQIVND (reference sequence). V lost 3 bases to trimming and J lost 2 bases, with 13 bases between them. The CDR3: CASSIVGAGQETQYF. As DNA, the CDR3 is TGTGCCAGTAGTATCGTTGGGGCAGGGCAAGAGACCCAGTACTTC.

The rearrangement links TRBV28 to TRBJ2-1; D might be TRBD1 (5 bases). The CDR3 extends over 12 amino acids. CDR1 and CDR2 from the germline V gene are MDHEN and SYDVKM. Trimming cost V 4 bases and J 6 bases, with 7 bases left between them. The CDR3 reads CASSSQGNEQFF. The CDR3 DNA reads TGTGCCAGCAGTTCCCAGGGCAATGAGCAGTTCTTC.

The V call is TRBV13, the J call TRBJ2-5; 7 positions agree with TRBD1. Losses at the gene ends were 2 bases for V and 1 base for J; bases not matched to a gene: 7. Germline V gene sequence: CDR1 PRHDT, CDR2 FYEKMQ (reference sequence). The CDR3 sequence is 16 residues long. DNA of the CDR3: TGTGCCAGCAGCTTATTCCCGGCAGGGGGCCAAGAGACCCAGTACTTC. Translation: CASSLFPAGGQETQYF.

V is TRBV12-5 and J is TRBJ2-3; TRBD2 agrees at 7 bases. The V gene's germline CDR1 is LGHNT and CDR2 FRNRAP. There are 15 residues in the CDR3. With V trimmed by 1 base and J by 5 bases, 6 bases remained unmatched. DNA of the CDR3: TGTGCTAGTGGTTTGGGGCGCGGGGGAGAAGATACGCAGTATTTT. Translation gives CASGLGRGGEDTQYF.

The rearrangement joins TRBV24-1 to TRBJ2-7; 9 bases line up with TRBD1. After removal of 3 bases from V and 3 bases from J, the junction contained 5 bases not matched to a gene. The V gene's germline CDR1 is KGHDR and CDR2 SFDVKD. CDR3 length equals 15 residues. CDR3: CATSDAGTGHYEQYF. As DNA, the CDR3 is TGTGCCACCAGTGATGCCGGGACAGGGCACTACGAGCAGTACTTC.

The chain carries TRBV5-1 and TRBJ1-2, with TRBD1 identical over 7 bases. The germline V gene has CDR1 SGHRS and CDR2 YFSETQ. CDR3 length: 16 amino acids. V lost 7 bases, J lost 0 bases, and 12 bases stayed unmatched. As DNA, the CDR3 is TGCGCCAGCCACGAACCGGGACAGACTACTAACTATGGCTACACCTTC. It encodes CASHEPGQTTNYGYTF. Full variable domain (remainder filled in from reference TRBV5-1 and TRBJ1-2): KAGVTQTPRYLIKTRGQQVTLSCSPISGHRSVSWYQQTPGQGLQFLFEYFSETQRNKGNFPGRFSGRQFSNSRSEMNVSTLELGDSALYLCASHEPGQTTNYGYTFGSGTRLTVV.

This clone has only one observation. The chain recombines TRBV6-5 with TRBJ2-7, with TRBD1 matching over 7 bases. The germline V gene encodes CDR1 MNHEY and CDR2 SVGAGI. The CDR3 covers 14 residues. The V gene end was trimmed by 7 bases and the J gene end by 2 bases; junction bases not matched to a gene: 8. The CDR3 here is CASNTGQPPYEQYF. The CDR3, as DNA: TGTGCCAGCAACACGGGACAGCCACCCTACGAGCAGTACTTC.

This clone occurred once. The gene calls are TRBV11-3 and TRBJ2-2; D perhaps matches TRBD2 (6 bases). This CDR3 is built from 16 residues. The V gene's germline CDR1 is SGHNT and CDR2 YENEEA. V was trimmed by 3 bases and J by 3 bases, leaving 14 bases between them. The CDR3 region is CASSFHGGPDTGELFF. DNA of the CDR3: TGTGCCAGCAGCTTCCACGGGGGTCCCGACACCGGGGAGCTGTTTTTT.